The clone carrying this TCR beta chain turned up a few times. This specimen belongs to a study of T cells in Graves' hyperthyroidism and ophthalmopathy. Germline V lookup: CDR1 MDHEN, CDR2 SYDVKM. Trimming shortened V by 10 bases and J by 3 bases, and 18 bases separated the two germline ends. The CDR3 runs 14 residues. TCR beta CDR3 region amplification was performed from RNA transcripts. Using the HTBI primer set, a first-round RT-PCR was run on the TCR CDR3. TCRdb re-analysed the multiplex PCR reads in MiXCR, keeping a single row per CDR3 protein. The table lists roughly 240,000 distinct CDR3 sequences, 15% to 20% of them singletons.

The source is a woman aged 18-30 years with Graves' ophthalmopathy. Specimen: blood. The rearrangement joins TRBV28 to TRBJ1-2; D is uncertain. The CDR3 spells CATPGAPKDYGYTF. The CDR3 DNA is TGTGCCACCCCTGGAGCCCCCAAGGACTATGGCTACACCTTC.